This T cell receptor (beta chain) is from a study of blood T cell repertoires in COVID-19. Study context: Some COVID-19 samples were acute and others convalescent; all came from the United States, Italy and Spain. In each case, the material was cDNA or gDNA derived from T cells, B-cell-depleted T cells, or PBMCs.

This clone came up once. The Seattle site enrolled patients during active infection and followed them longitudinally. CDR3 length: 14 residues. Between the trimmed V and J ends, which lost 0 bases and 3 bases, there was a span of 9 bases. The germline V gene encodes CDR1 SGHRS and CDR2 YFSETQ. Original analysis: By means of reference gene primer amplification, nucleated cell counts were estimated. Here immunoSEQ multiplex PCR was the method, and the copy in TCRdb shows in-frame clones only, minus some. The V and J calls and clone size come from that table; D and trimming were worked out from the DNA. The profile shows tens of thousands of clones, 75% to 80% of them singletons.

Material for sequencing was peripheral blood. The chain carries TRBV5-1 and TRBJ1-2; D is perhaps TRBD1 (6 bases). This receptor was obtained from a man between 65 and 80 years old with COVID-19, enrolled during active disease. The CDR3 region is CASSLVGGDYGYTF. The CDR3, as DNA: TGCGCCAGCAGCTTGGTTGGGGGCGACTATGGCTACACCTTC. Full variable domain (outside the CDR3, taken from reference TRBV5-1 and TRBJ1-2): KAGVTQTPRYLIKTRGQQVTLSCSPISGHRSVSWYQQTPGQGLQFLFEYFSETQRNKGNFPGRFSGRQFSNSRSEMNVSTLELGDSALYLCASSLVGGDYGYTFGSGTRLTVV.